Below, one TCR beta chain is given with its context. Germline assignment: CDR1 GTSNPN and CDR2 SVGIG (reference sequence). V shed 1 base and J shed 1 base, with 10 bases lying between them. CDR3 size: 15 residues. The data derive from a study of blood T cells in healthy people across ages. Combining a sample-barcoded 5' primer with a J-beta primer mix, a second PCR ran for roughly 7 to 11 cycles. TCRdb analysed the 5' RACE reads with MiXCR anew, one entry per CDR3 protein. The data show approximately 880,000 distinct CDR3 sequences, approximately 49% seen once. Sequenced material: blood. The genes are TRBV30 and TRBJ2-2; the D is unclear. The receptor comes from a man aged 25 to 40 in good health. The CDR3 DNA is TGTGCCTGGAGTGGGCCACTGGGGAACACCGGGGAGCTGTTTTTT. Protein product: CAWSGPLGNTGELFF.